Shown below are 12 T cell receptor beta chains from a single sample sequenced in a study of cytomegalovirus exposure and HLA in healthy donors. It was with 60 Vbeta and 13 Jbeta primers that the PCR ran. Here immunoSEQ multiplex PCR was the method, and the copy in TCRdb shows in-frame clones only, minus some. The sample lists about 55,000 clones, approximately 80% seen once, with more than 2.5% in the top ten. The sample consisted of PBMCs. The receptors stem from a female donor in good health and CMV-seronegative.

This clone was observed a few times. This chain connects TRBV6-1 to TRBJ2-1; TRBD1 agrees at 8 bases. Trimming removed 2 bases from V and 3 bases from J; junction bases left unmatched: 3. The CDR3 length is 15 residues. Germline assignment: CDR1 MNHNS and CDR2 SASEGT. CDR3 sequence: CASSEQGAVYNEQFF. In nucleotides, the CDR3 is TGTGCCAGCAGTGAACAGGGGGCAGTCTACAATGAGCAGTTCTTC.

The table lists this clone with a few counts. This chain uses TRBV5-1 with TRBJ1-4; 9 bases are shared with TRBD1. Germline-derived CDR1 and CDR2 are SGHRS and YFSETQ. The CDR3 extends over 14 amino acids. V was pared by 4 bases and J by 8 bases, with 6 bases of the junction left unmatched. CDR3 coding DNA: TGCGCCAGCAGCACAGGACAGGGGAGGGAAAAACTGTTTTTT. Translated, it gives CASSTGQGREKLFF. The full variable domain, its missing parts supplied by reference TRBV5-1 and TRBJ1-4, is KAGVTQTPRYLIKTRGQQVTLSCSPISGHRSVSWYQQTPGQGLQFLFEYFSETQRNKGNFPGRFSGRQFSNSRSEMNVSTLELGDSALYLCASSTGQGREKLFFGSGTQLSVL.

The chain recombines TRBV5-1 with TRBJ2-7; 9 bases are shared with TRBD1. CDR1 and CDR2 (germline): SGHRS, YFSETQ. Trimming at V came to 4 bases and at J to 5 bases, leaving 7 bases not matched to a gene. This CDR3 comprises 14 residues. Written as DNA, the CDR3 is TGCGCCAGCAGCCCGGGACAGGGTGGGAACGAGCAGTACTTC. Residues: CASSPGQGGNEQYF.

The V gene is TRBV7-2, the J gene TRBJ1-2, with 7 bases fitting TRBD1. Germline loops: CDR1 SGHTA, CDR2 FQGNSA. V was clipped by 1 base and J by 8 bases; unmatched bases: 7. This CDR3 spans 14 amino acids. Written as DNA, the CDR3 is TGTGCCAGCAGCTTAGAACAGGGGCTGGGAGGCTACACCTTC. Its protein is CASSLEQGLGGYTF.

The rearrangement joins TRBV7-8 to TRBJ2-7, with TRBD1 matching 8 bases. Germline-derived CDR1 and CDR2 are SGHVS and FQNEAQ. This CDR3 region has 15 residues. V shed 5 bases and J 6 bases; nucleotides not matched to a gene: 12. The CDR3 DNA follows: TGTGCCAGCAGCGCCCCCCGACAGGGGTGGCGCGAGCAGTACTTC. It translates to CASSAPRQGWREQYF.

This clone was observed a handful of times. The chain carries TRBV19 and TRBJ2-5, with D perhaps TRBD1 (5 bases). The CDR3 sequence is 14 residues long. Deletions cut 2 bases from V and 1 base from J, with 8 bases between. Germline CDR1 reads LNHDA; CDR2 reads SQIVND (reference sequence). In nucleotides, the CDR3 is TGTGCCAGTAGTATATCCAGGGCCCAAGAGACCCAGTACTTC. It is translated as CASSISRAQETQYF.

The chain carries TRBV4-2 and TRBJ2-5; 8 bases are shared with TRBD2. Germline V gene data show CDR1 as LGHNA and CDR2 as YNFKEQ. With V trimmed by 0 bases and J by 2 bases, 20 bases remained unmatched. The CDR3 is made up of 21 amino acids. In DNA form, the CDR3 reads TGTGCCAGCAGCCAAGATCCCCACGGGCTAGCGGGCCTGGGGGGGCAAGAGACCCAGTACTTC. Translated: CASSQDPHGLAGLGGQETQYF.

This clone was picked up a small number of times. The rearrangement links TRBV18 to TRBJ1-1, with D maybe TRBD1 (6 bases). The CDR3 has 13 amino acids. Germline lookup yields CDR1 KGHSH and CDR2 LQKENI. Trimming cost V 5 bases and J 1 base, with 8 bases left between them. CDR3 in amino acids: CASSGTQNTEAFF. CDR3 nucleotides: TGTGCCAGCTCAGGGACACAGAACACTGAAGCTTTCTTT.

The chain employs TRBV7-3 and TRBJ2-3; D perhaps matches TRBD2 (5 bases). This CDR3 region has 15 residues. Germline V gene lookup returns CDR1 SGHTA and CDR2 FQGTGA. V was trimmed by 4 bases and J by 4 bases, leaving 15 bases between them. The CDR3 DNA sequence: TGTGCCAGCAGCTCTACTCCGGGAAGGGCAGATACGCAGTATTTT. Its protein product is CASSSTPGRADTQYF.

About this clone: The junction differs from germline at one of its ends, possibly a read error. This chain links TRBV7-2 with TRBJ1-1; no clear D gene. Germline values: CDR1 SGHTA, CDR2 FQGNSA. The CDR3 is made up of 14 amino acids. CDR3 nucleotide sequence: TGTGCCAGCGGCTTGAGGTCTATGAACACTGAAGCTTTCTTT. Residues: CASGLRSMNTEAFF.

This clone has just a few counts. The chain is built from TRBV28 and TRBJ2-7; D possibly corresponds to TRBD2 (6 bases). The ends were cut back, 6 bases at V and 12 bases at J, with 21 bases in the middle. From germline, CDR1 is MDHEN and CDR2 SYDVKM. This CDR3 is built from 13 residues. The CDR3, as DNA: TGTGCCAGCAGCCTCTTTTCGTCGGAGGGCATGTACTTC. This codes for CASSLFSSEGMYF.

The CDR3 sequence is CASSLAGLTYNEQFF. The CDR3 DNA reads TGTGCCAGCAGCTTAGCGGGCCTCACCTACAATGAGCAGTTCTTC. J is TRBJ2-1 and V is TRBV5-8; a weak D match, TRBD2 (6 bases). The CDR3 has 15 amino acids. V was shortened by 2 bases and J by 2 bases, with 11 bases between the two germline ends. The germline CDR1 and CDR2 sequences are SGHTS and YDEGEE. Combining the CDR3 with reference TRBV5-8 and TRBJ2-1 gives the whole variable domain EAGVTQSPTHLIKTRGQQATLRCSPISGHTSVYWYQQALGLGLQFLLWYDEGEERNRGNFPPRFSGRQFPNYSSELNVNALELEDSALYLCASSLAGLTYNEQFFGPGTRLTVL.